This TCR beta chain was sequenced during a study of T-cell memory formation after mild COVID-19 (dated by TCRdb to the early 2020s). Background for the entire study: TCR sequence clusters from the two donors were largely donor specific. In two donors, T-cell clones that expanded and contracted after mild COVID-19 were tracked by sequencing TCRalpha and TCRbeta repertoires over time. The cohort comprised two young, previously healthy adult volunteers, one female and one male. Broad study findings and their caveats: The detection of some responding clones in pre-infection memory suggests that pre-existing cross-reactive memory T cells joined the SARS-CoV-2 response. Contracting CD4+ clones were found mainly in CM and EM memory subsets, while CD8+ clones were enriched in EMRA. Clones that contracted from day 15 to 85 showed balanced CD4/CD8 phenotypes, whereas a second wave of clones that expanded from day 15 to 37 leaned towards CD4+. Only a couple of mild cases were covered in the study, and larger cohorts including severe cases with pre-infection samples were considered necessary. SARS-CoV-2 specificity was not confirmed for the second-wave clones peaking on day 37.

The junction shows trimming of 5 bases on V and 0 bases on J, plus 14 bases between the germline ends. CDR1 DFQATT and CDR2 SNEGSKA were looked up in the germline V gene (reference sequence). Its CDR3 holds 14 amino acids, cysteine through phenylalanine. The sequence is cut down to CDR3 DNA, 42 bases in frame from base 1. About this clonotype itself: Its antigen is unknown. There are no base qualities to consult, and no much larger clone falls within one base.

Ficoll-Paque density gradient centrifugation was the method used to isolate PBMCs. The sequencing machine was an Illumina NovaSeq 6000. TCRalpha and TCRbeta cDNA libraries were built by 5'RACE with constant-segment primers, adding sample barcodes and unique molecular identifiers. RNA was extracted from every sample with Trizol reagent. Amplification of the libraries took two PCR steps, and the second step added a second sample barcode plus Illumina TruSeq adapters. The libraries were sequenced on an Illumina NovaSeq using 2 x 150 bp paired-end reads. Concerning the study's data processing: The reads were demultiplexed and collapsed into UMI-guided consensus sequences using migec v1.2.7. Using mixcr v2.1.11, UMI consensuses were aligned to TRA and TRB V and J templates and then assembled into clonotypes. Expanded or contracted clonotypes were those called significant by both edgeR and NoisET, with noise models trained on biological replicates. For edgeR calls, the cutoffs were a false discovery rate-adjusted p below 0.01 and a log2 fold-change threshold of 1. As an exploratory analysis of dynamics, max-normalized trajectories of the 1000 most abundant clonotypes were examined by PCA with hierarchical clustering. Each responding clone was given a CD4 or CD8 phenotype based on the CD4+ and CD8+ repertoires, which had been sequenced separately. TCRdb redid the processing of the public reads, applying fastp at Q25 and MiXCR, and retained in-frame beta chains. Each record represents a unique CDR3 protein, reported with the most common genes and DNA among its rows. What appears here as the V and J calls and clone size reflects TCRdb's work, not the paper's. Recorded for this sample are approximately 350,000 distinct CDR3 sequences; around an eighth of them occurred a single time. Clones ranked in the top ten supply less than 25% of the sample.

The sequence was obtained from a man between 18 and 35 years old who had mild COVID-19 (a few samples of this study predate the infection). The sample titles of this study are shuffled in the database, so cell type and time point are left out; the donor was told from shared clones. This receptor chain uses TRBV20-1 and TRBJ2-7, with the D gene not clear enough to name. Sequencing input: PBMCs or a T cell subset sorted from them (not recorded which). The CDR3 has the sequence CSAVPVGHSYEQYF. DNA sequence: TGCAGTGCTGTACCGGTAGGGCACTCCTACGAGCAGTACTTC.